Shown below are 22 T cell receptor beta chains from a single sample sequenced in a study of T-cell reconstitution after alpha-beta-depleted transplantation in children. A TCRbeta library incorporating unique molecular identifiers was prepared. MiXCR, run by TCRdb on the PCR reads, gives a single entry per CDR3 protein. The data contain roughly 500,000 distinct CDR3 sequences, roughly 18% of them singletons. The source was PBMCs from the stem cell graft donor, collected from the stem cell graft. These receptors were taken from a human donor who donated a stem cell graft to a child with acute lymphoblastic leukemia.

The rearrangement joins TRBV5-1 to TRBJ2-5; D is uncertain. The CDR3 extends over 13 amino acids. The V and J ends lost 0 bases and 5 bases respectively, with 8 bases between them. From germline, CDR1 is SGHRS and CDR2 YFSETQ. CDR3 sequence reads: CASSLDVGETQYF. The CDR3 nucleotides read TGCGCCAGCAGCTTGGATGTCGGGGAGACCCAGTACTTC.

The chain is built from TRBV12-3 or TRBV12-4 and TRBJ2-5, with D tentatively TRBD1 (6 bases). The CDR3 is made up of 14 amino acids. With 5 bases removed from V and 9 bases from J, the gap between germline ends came to 19 bases. The CDR3 DNA follows: TGTGCCAGCAGTGCTGAAAGGACAGCGCGGGCCCAGTACTTC. Translated, it gives CASSAERTARAQYF.

This clonotype was seen repeatedly, ten times or more. The DNA of the CDR3 is TGTGCCAGCAGTTTAAGGGGTAGCAATCAGCCCCAGCATTTT. It encodes CASSLRGSNQPQHF. V gene TRBV27 combines with J gene TRBJ1-5; weak D call: TRBD1 (5 bases). Trimming took off 2 bases at V and 0 bases at J, with 5 bases between the two ends. CDR1 and CDR2 from the germline V gene are MNHEY and SMNVEV (reference sequence). The CDR3 runs 14 residues.

This clonotype has more than one count but fewer than ten. The chain uses TRBV4-1 and TRBJ1-2; D is ambiguous. Germline lookup yields CDR1 MGHRA and CDR2 YSYEKL. The CDR3 length is 13 residues. V dropped 0 bases and J dropped 3 bases, with 5 bases sitting between them. The CDR3 sequence: CASSQDIDYGYTF. CDR3 nucleotides: TGCGCCAGCAGCCAAGATATTGACTATGGCTACACCTTC.

This clonotype has only a few counts. The chain has TRBV7-8 and TRBJ2-7; TRBD2 agrees at 13 bases. The CDR3 sequence is 16 residues long. CDR1 SGHVS and CDR2 FQNEAQ come from the germline V gene. V trimming: 1 base; J trimming: 2 bases; junction bases outside the gene matches: 2. CDR3 sequence reads: CASSLVTSGRAYEQYF. The DNA for the CDR3 is TGTGCCAGCAGCTTAGTTACTAGCGGGAGGGCCTACGAGCAGTACTTC. Using reference TRBV7-8 and TRBJ2-7 for the parts outside the CDR3, the full variable domain is GAGVSQSPRYKVAKRGQDVALRCDPISGHVSLFWYQQALGQGPEFLTYFQNEAQLDKSGLPSDRFFAERPEGSVSTLKIQRTQQEDSAVYLCASSLVTSGRAYEQYFGPGTRLTVT.

As DNA, the CDR3 is TGCGCCAGCACCGATACGGACATATACAATGAGCAGTTCTTC. Translation: CASTDTDIYNEQFF. The rearrangement joins TRBV5-1 to TRBJ2-1; D possibly corresponds to TRBD1 (5 bases). The V gene's germline CDR1 is SGHRS and CDR2 YFSETQ. The V end was cut by 6 bases, the J end by 4 bases, with 14 bases between. This CDR3 contains 14 residues.

The rearrangement links TRBV12-3 or TRBV12-4 to TRBJ1-2, with a weak D call TRBD1 (5 bases). CDR3 size: 14 residues. V was cut by 6 bases and J by 0 bases, with 11 bases left in between. The DNA for the CDR3 is TGTGCCAGCAGCCAGGGCCCGGCTAACTATGGCTACACCTTC. This gives the protein CASSQGPANYGYTF.

The chain carries TRBV7-9 and TRBJ2-5; D is ambiguous. V was pared by 4 bases and J by 7 bases, with 10 bases between. The germline V gene has CDR1 SEHNR and CDR2 FQNEAQ (reference sequence). This CDR3 spans 12 amino acids. CDR3 protein: CASSSGFGTQYF. The DNA for the CDR3 is TGTGCCAGCAGCTCGGGTTTCGGGACCCAGTACTTC.

In this sample, this clonotype turned up a few times. The rearrangement joins TRBV5-6 to TRBJ2-1; D is ambiguous. The CDR3 spans 15 residues. Trimming took 2 bases from V and 6 from J, leaving 15 bases between them. CDR1 SGHDT and CDR2 YYEEEE come from the germline V gene. DNA of the CDR3: TGTGCCAGCAGCTTAGGGCCGCAGAACCGCAATGAGCAGTTCTTC. It translates to CASSLGPQNRNEQFF.

The rearrangement joins TRBV5-1 to TRBJ2-7; 15 bases match TRBD2. The CDR3 is made up of 16 amino acids. Germline lookup yields CDR1 SGHRS and CDR2 YFSETQ. The V and J ends lost 0 bases and 4 bases, in that order; junction bases with no gene match: 2. The DNA of the CDR3 is TGCGCCAGCAGCTTGGGGACTAGCGGGAGGGGATACGAGCAGTACTTC. This codes for CASSLGTSGRGYEQYF.

The chain carries TRBV30 and TRBJ1-2, with unresolved D. The germline gives CDR1 GTSNPN, CDR2 SVGIG (reference sequence). This CDR3 contains 13 residues. V was clipped by 3 bases and J by 4 bases, with 12 bases between them. The CDR3 region is CAWSPGFGYGYTF. CDR3 bases: TGTGCCTGGAGCCCGGGCTTTGGCTATGGCTACACCTTC.

The chain carries TRBV27 and TRBJ2-3; 7 positions match TRBD1. From germline, CDR1 is MNHEY and CDR2 SMNVEV (reference sequence). This CDR3 contains 15 residues. The J segment lost 5 bases and the V segment lost 5 bases, leaving 10 bases of the junction unmatched. CDR3 region: CASSPDNRGRDTQYF. As DNA, the CDR3 is TGTGCCAGCAGTCCCGACAACAGGGGAAGAGATACGCAGTATTTT.

J is TRBJ2-5 and V is TRBV20-1; D gene uncertain. V lost 6 bases, J lost 5 bases, and 10 bases lay in between. Germline-derived CDR1 and CDR2 are DFQATT and SNEGSKA (reference sequence). This CDR3 contains 11 residues. CDR3 region: CSAQEIETQYF. CDR3 sequence (DNA): TGCAGTGCACAAGAGATTGAGACCCAGTACTTC.

The sample holds a few counts of this clonotype. The V call is TRBV20-1, the J call TRBJ2-7; D is unclear. The germline V gene encodes CDR1 DFQATT and CDR2 SNEGSKA (reference sequence). This CDR3 is built from 11 residues. V lost 4 bases and J 0 bases, leaving 4 bases between the germline ends. The CDR3 bases are TGCAGTGCTACTCGCTCCTACGAGCAGTACTTC. This gives the protein CSATRSYEQYF.

The CDR3 nucleotides are TGTGCCAGCAGGGTAGACGGGACAGTTTCGTCGAACACTGAAGCTTTCTTT. Its translation is CASRVDGTVSSNTEAFF. V and J are TRBV11-2 and TRBJ1-1, with TRBD1 matching 7 bases. Per germline, CDR1 SGHAT and CDR2 FQNNGV. The CDR3 has 17 residues. J was trimmed by 1 base and V by 6 bases; bases with no gene match: 14.

This clonotype was seen more than once but under ten times. This chain joins TRBV29-1 and TRBJ1-1; D unresolved. CDR1 SQVTM and CDR2 ANQGSEA come from the germline V gene. CDR3 length equals 11 residues. V lost 6 bases, J lost 3 bases, and 8 bases lay in between. CDR3 in amino acids: CSVQAHTEAFF. In nucleotides, the CDR3 is TGCAGCGTCCAGGCCCACACTGAAGCTTTCTTT. Filled out from reference TRBV29-1 and TRBJ1-1, the complete variable domain reads SAVISQKPSRDICQRGTSLTIQCQVDSQVTMMFWYRQQPGQSLTLIATANQGSEATYESGFVIDKFPISRPNLTFSTLTVSNMSPEDSSIYLCSVQAHTEAFFGQGTRLTVV.

This clonotype was recorded a few times. The V gene is TRBV20-1, the J gene TRBJ2-5; 7 bases line up with TRBD1. V was pared by 6 bases and J by 2 bases, with 6 bases of the junction left unmatched. Germline V gives CDR1 DFQATT, CDR2 SNEGSKA (reference sequence). CDR3 size: 13 residues. DNA of the CDR3: TGCAGTGCCGATGGGGACAGACAAGAGACCCAGTACTTC. Protein: CSADGDRQETQYF.

This clonotype was seen only a few times. This chain links TRBV5-5 with TRBJ2-3; perhaps TRBD1 as D (5 bases). This CDR3 spans 13 amino acids. Germline V gene lookup returns CDR1 SGHKS and CDR2 YYEKEE (reference sequence). Trimming cost V 10 bases and J 6 bases, with 18 bases left between them. CDR3 bases: TGTGCCGGGGCCCGGCAGGTCGCGGATACGCAGTATTTT. Protein sequence: CAGARQVADTQYF.

This clonotype was found a few times. This chain connects TRBV7-9 to TRBJ1-1; the D is unclear. This CDR3 has 15 residues. Trimming left V 2 bases short and J 1 base short, with 11 bases between. CDR1 SEHNR and CDR2 FQNEAQ come from the germline V gene (reference sequence). The CDR3 is CASSLLLGQNTEAFF. CDR3 coding DNA: TGTGCCAGCAGCTTACTCTTAGGGCAGAACACTGAAGCTTTCTTT.

The chain employs TRBV20-1 and TRBJ2-7; D ambiguous. This CDR3 is 11 amino acids long. CDR1 DFQATT and CDR2 SNEGSKA come from the germline V gene (reference sequence). The V end was cut by 6 bases, the J end by 3 bases, with 9 bases between. The CDR3 region is CSAGTGYEQYF. DNA for the CDR3: TGCAGTGCAGGAACGGGCTACGAGCAGTACTTC.

In its sample, this clonotype was seen many times. The rearrangement links TRBV7-6 to TRBJ2-7; 7 bases line up with TRBD2. The CDR3 has 14 residues. Germline V CDR1 and CDR2: SGHVS, FNYEAQ. J was trimmed by 1 base and V by 5 bases; bases with no gene match: 5. The chain's CDR3 is CASSAGLVSYEQYF. The CDR3, as DNA: TGTGCCAGCAGCGCAGGACTAGTTTCCTACGAGCAGTACTTC.

The chain uses TRBV20-1 and TRBJ2-3; 7 nucleotides align to TRBD2. The V segment lost 5 bases and the J segment 1 base; nucleotides outside the gene matches: 9. The CDR3 has 15 residues. The germline V gene has CDR1 DFQATT and CDR2 SNEGSKA (reference sequence). CDR3 coding DNA: TGCAGTGCTTATAAACGGGAGGCGGGCACAGATACGCAGTATTTT. It yields the protein CSAYKREAGTDTQYF.